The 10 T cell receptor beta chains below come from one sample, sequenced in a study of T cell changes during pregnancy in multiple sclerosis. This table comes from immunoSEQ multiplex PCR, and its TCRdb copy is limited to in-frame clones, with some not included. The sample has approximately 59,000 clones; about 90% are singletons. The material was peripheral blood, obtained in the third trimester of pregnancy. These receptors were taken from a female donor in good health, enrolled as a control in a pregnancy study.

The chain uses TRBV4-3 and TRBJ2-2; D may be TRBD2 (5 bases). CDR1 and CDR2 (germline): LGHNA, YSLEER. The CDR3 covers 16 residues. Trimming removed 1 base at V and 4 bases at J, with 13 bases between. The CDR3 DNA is TGCGCCAGCAGCCAAGTTTTCAACAGCGGCACCGGGGAGCTGTTTTTT. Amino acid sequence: CASSQVFNSGTGELFF.

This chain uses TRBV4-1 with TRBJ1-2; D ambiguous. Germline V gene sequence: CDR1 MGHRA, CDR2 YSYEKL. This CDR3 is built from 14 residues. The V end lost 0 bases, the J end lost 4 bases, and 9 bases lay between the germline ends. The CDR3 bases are TGCGCCAGCAGCCAAGATCTGACTATCTATGGCTACACCTTC. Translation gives CASSQDLTIYGYTF.

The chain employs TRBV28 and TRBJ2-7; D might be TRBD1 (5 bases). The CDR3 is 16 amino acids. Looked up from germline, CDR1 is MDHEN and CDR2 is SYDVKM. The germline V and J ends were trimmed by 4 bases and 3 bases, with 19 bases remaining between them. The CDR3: CASSSIGGRANYEQYF. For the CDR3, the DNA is TGTGCCAGCAGTTCAATTGGCGGCAGGGCCAACTACGAGCAGTACTTC.

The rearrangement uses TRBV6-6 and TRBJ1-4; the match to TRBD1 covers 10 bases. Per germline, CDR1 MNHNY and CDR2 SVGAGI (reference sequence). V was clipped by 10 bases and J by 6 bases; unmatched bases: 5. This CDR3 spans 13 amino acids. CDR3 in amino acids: CATSGTGDEKLFF. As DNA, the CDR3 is TGTGCCACATCCGGGACAGGGGATGAAAAACTGTTTTTT.

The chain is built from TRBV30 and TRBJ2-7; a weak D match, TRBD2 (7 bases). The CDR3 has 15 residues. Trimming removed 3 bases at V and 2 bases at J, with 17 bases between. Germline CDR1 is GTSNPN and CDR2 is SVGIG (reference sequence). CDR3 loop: CAWRSSGTYAYEQYF. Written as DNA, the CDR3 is TGTGCCTGGAGGTCCAGCGGGACATACGCCTACGAGCAGTACTTC.

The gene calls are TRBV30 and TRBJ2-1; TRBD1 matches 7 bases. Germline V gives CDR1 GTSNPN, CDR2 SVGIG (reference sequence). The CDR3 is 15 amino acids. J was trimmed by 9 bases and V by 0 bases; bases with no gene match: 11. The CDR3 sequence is CAWSVGQAGLSEQFF. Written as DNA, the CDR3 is TGTGCCTGGAGTGTAGGACAGGCAGGTTTGAGTGAGCAGTTCTTC.

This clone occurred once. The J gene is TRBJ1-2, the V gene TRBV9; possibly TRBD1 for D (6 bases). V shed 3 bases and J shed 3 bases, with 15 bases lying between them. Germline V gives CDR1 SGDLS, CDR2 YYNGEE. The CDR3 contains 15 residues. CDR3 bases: TGTGCCAGCAGCGCAACAGGGCCCGCACACTATGGCTACACCTTC. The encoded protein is CASSATGPAHYGYTF.

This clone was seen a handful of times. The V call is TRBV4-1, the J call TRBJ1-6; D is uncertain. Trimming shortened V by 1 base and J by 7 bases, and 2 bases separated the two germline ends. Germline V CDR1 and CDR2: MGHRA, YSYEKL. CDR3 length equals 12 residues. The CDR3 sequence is CASSQANSPLHF. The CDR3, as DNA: TGCGCCAGCAGCCAAGCGAATTCACCCCTCCACTTT.

CDR3 nucleotide sequence: TGTGCCATCAGTGATACGTACGGGACAGCGAACACTGAAGCTTTCTTT. The encoded protein is CAISDTYGTANTEAFF. The genes are TRBV10-3 and TRBJ1-1; TRBD1 aligns across 7 bases. V shed 3 bases and J 1 base; nucleotides not matched to a gene: 8. The CDR3 is 16 amino acids. Germline CDR1 ENHRY, CDR2 SYGVKD.

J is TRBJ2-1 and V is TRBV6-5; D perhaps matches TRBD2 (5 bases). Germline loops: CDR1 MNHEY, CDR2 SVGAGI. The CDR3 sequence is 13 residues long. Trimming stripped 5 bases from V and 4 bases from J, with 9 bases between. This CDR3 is CASSRTVYNEQFF. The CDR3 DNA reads TGTGCCAGCAGTCGGACTGTTTACAATGAGCAGTTCTTC.